The clone carrying this T cell receptor (beta chain) occurred a few times. Antigen specificity is unknown. Hyperthyroidism was newly diagnosed in patients aged 18 to 65 (duration under 2 months). The sample is drawn from a study of T cells in Graves' hyperthyroidism and ophthalmopathy. Template material for amplifying TCR beta CDR3 regions consisted of RNA transcripts. The primer set for the first-round RT-PCR of the TCR CDR3 was HTBI. Using its own MiXCR run on the multiplex PCR reads, TCRdb lists one record per CDR3 protein. The table records some 760,000 distinct CDR3 sequences, around 13% of them present only once. General study findings and limits: Blood shared most expanded thyroid clonotypes above 0.001.

Looked up from germline, CDR1 is LNHDA and CDR2 is SQIVND (reference sequence). The CDR3 sequence is 12 residues long. J lost 6 bases, V lost 10 bases, and 4 bases had no gene match. The rearrangement joins TRBV19 to TRBJ1-4, with TRBD1 matching over 8 bases. The sequenced sample was blood. The receptor was isolated from a woman younger than 35 with Graves' hyperthyroidism. CDR3 sequence (DNA): TGTGCCACCGGACAGGGTGATGAAAAACTGTTTTTT. Translating gives CATGQGDEKLFF.